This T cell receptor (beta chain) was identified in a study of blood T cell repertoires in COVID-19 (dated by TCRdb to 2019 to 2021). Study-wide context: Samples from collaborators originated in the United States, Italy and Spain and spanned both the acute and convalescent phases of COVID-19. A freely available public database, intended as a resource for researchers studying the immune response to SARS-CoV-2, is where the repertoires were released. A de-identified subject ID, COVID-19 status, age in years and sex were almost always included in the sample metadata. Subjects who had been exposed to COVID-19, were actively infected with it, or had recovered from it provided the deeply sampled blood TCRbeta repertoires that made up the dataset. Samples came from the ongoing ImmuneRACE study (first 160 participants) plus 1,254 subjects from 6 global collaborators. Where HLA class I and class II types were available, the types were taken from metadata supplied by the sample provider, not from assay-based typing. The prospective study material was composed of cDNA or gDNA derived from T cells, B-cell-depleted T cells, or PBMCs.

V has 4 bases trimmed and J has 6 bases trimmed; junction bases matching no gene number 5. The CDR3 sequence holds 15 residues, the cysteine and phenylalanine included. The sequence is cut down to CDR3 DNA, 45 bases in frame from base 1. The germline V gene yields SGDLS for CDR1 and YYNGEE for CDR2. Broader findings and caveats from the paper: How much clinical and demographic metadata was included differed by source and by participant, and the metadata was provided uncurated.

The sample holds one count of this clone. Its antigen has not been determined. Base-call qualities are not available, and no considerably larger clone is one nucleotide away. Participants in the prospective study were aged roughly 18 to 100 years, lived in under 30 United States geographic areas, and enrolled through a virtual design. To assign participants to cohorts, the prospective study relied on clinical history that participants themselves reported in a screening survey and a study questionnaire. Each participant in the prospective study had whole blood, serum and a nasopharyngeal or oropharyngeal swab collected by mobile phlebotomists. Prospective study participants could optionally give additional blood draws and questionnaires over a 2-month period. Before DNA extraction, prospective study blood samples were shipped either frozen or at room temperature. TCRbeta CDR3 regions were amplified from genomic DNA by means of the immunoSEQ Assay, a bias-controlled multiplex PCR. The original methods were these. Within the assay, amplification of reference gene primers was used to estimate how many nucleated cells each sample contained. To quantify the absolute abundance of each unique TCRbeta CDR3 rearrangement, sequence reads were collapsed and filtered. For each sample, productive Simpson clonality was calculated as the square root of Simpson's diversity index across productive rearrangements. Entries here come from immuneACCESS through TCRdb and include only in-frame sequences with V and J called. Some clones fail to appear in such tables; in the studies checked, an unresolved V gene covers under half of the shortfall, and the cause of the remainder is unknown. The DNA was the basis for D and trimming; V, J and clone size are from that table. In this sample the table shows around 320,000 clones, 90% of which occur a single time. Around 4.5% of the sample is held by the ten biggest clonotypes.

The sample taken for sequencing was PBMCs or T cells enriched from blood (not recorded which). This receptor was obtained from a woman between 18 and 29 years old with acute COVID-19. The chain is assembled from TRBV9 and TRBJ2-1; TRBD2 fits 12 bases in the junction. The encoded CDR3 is CASSTSGRSGNEQFF. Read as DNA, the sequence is TGTGCCAGCAGCACTAGCGGGAGGAGCGGCAATGAGCAGTTCTTC. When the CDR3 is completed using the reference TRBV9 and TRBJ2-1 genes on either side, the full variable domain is DSGVTQTPKHLITATGQRVTLRCSPRSGDLSVYWYQQSLDQGLQFLIQYYNGEERAKGNILERFSAQQFPDLHSELNLSSLELGDSALYFCASSTSGRSGNEQFFGPGTRLTVL.